A single sample gave rise to the 2 T cell receptor beta chains below, sequenced in a study of T cells in Graves' hyperthyroidism and ophthalmopathy (dated by TCRdb to between 2019 and 2020). Libraries came from multiplex PCR. The run used an Illumina HiSeq 2000. Amplification of TCR beta CDR3 regions was carried out from RNA transcripts. For the first round of RT-PCR on the TCR CDR3, the HTBI primer set was used together with the Qiagen OneStep RT-PCR kit. TCRdb trimmed the raw reads at Q25, called clones with MiXCR and kept productive beta chains. CDR3 protein sequences are deduplicated, and each keeps its most common genes and DNA. This sample is represented by a few hundred thousand distinct CDR3 sequences; 15% to 17% of them were singletons. The top ten clonotypes cover roughly 7.7% of the sample. Sequencing used blood. Source of these receptors: a woman younger than 35 with Graves' hyperthyroidism.

V and J are TRBV9 and TRBJ2-2; possible D gene TRBD2, 6 bases. V was clipped by 4 bases and J by 2 bases, with 18 bases between them. Germline assignment: CDR1 SGDLS and CDR2 YYNGEE. The CDR3 is 17 amino acids. The CDR3 region has the DNA TGTGCCAGCAGCCCCCGGACGGGACTGAAAAACACCGGGGAGCTGTTTTTT. Protein sequence: CASSPRTGLKNTGELFF.

This clonotype appeared many times. The genes are TRBV29-1 and TRBJ2-7, with D maybe TRBD1 (5 bases). Germline CDR1 and CDR2: SQVTM and ANQGSEA. CDR3 length: 12 residues. V lost 4 bases to trimming and J lost 4 bases, with 11 bases between them. CDR3 sequence reads: CSVVSRAYEQYF. The CDR3 DNA sequence: TGCAGCGTTGTTAGCAGGGCATACGAGCAGTACTTC.